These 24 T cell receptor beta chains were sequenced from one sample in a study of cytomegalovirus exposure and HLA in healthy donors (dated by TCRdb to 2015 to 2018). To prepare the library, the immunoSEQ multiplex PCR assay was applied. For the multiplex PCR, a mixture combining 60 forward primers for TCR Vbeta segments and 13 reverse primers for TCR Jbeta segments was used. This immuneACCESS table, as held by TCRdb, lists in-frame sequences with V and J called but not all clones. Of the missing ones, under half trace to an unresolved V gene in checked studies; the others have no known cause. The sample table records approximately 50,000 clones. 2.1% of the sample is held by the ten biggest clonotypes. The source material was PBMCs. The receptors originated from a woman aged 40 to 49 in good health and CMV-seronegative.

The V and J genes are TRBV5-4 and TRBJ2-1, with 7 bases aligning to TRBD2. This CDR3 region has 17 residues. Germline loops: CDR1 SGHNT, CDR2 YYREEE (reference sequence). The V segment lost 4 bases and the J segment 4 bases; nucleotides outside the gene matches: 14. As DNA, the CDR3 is TGTGCCAGCAGCCCCCCCAGAGGAGGCGGGAGTTACAATGAGCAGTTCTTC. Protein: CASSPPRGGGSYNEQFF.

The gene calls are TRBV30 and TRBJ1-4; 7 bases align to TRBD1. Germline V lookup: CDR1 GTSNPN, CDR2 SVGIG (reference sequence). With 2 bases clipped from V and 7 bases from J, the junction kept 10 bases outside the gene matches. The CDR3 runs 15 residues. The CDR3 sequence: CAWSRAGTVREKLFF. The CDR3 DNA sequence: TGTGCCTGGAGTAGGGCCGGGACAGTTCGTGAAAAACTGTTTTTT.

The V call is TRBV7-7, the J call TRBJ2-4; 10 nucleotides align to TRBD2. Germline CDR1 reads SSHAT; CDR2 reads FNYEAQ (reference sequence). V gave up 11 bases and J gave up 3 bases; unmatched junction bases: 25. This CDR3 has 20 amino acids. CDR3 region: CAPGAPRGSGRANGKNIQYF. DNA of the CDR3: TGTGCCCCCGGGGCCCCGAGGGGCAGCGGGAGGGCCAACGGCAAAAACATTCAGTACTTC.

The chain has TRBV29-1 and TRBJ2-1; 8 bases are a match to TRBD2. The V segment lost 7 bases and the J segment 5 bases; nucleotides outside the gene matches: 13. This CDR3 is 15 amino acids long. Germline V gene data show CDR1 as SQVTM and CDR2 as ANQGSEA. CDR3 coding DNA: TGCAGCGCCCAACCAACTAGCGGCTGGAACAATGAGCAGTTCTTC. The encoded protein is CSAQPTSGWNNEQFF.

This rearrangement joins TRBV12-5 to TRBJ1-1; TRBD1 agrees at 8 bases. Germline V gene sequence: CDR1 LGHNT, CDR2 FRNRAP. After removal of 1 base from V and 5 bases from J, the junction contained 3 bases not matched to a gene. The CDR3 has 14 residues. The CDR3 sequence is CASGLAQGGTEAFF. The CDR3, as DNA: TGTGCTAGTGGTTTGGCACAGGGGGGGACTGAAGCTTTCTTT.

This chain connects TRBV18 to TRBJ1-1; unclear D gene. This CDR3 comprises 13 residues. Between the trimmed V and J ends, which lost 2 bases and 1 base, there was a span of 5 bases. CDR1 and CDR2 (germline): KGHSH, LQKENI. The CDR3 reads CASSPAENTEAFF. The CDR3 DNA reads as TGTGCCAGCTCACCAGCGGAGAACACTGAAGCTTTCTTT.

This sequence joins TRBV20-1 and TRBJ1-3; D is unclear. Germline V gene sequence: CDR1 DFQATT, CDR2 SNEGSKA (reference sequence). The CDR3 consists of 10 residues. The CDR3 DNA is TGCGCCTGGGCCGGAAACACCATATATTTT. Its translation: CAWAGNTIYF.

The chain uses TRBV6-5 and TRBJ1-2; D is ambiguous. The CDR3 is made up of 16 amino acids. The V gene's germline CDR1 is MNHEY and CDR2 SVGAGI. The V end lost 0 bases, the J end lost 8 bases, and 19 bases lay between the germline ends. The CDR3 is CASSYSPATEGGGYTF. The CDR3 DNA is TGTGCCAGCAGTTACTCGCCCGCTACAGAAGGCGGGGGCTACACCTTC.

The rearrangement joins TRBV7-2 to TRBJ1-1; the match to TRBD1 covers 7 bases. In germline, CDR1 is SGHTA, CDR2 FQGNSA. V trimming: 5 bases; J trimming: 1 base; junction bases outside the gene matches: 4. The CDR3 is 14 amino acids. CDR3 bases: TGTGCCAGCAGCCAAAACAGGGGGAACACTGAAGCTTTCTTT. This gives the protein CASSQNRGNTEAFF.

The CDR3: CASSLGAGENSPLHF. The CDR3 DNA reads as TGCGCCAGCAGCTTGGGTGCGGGGGAAAATTCACCCCTCCACTTT. The rearrangement links TRBV5-1 to TRBJ1-6, with D maybe TRBD1 (5 bases). The CDR3 sequence is 15 residues long. Deletions cut 0 bases from V and 7 bases from J, with 11 bases between. The germline gives CDR1 SGHRS, CDR2 YFSETQ.

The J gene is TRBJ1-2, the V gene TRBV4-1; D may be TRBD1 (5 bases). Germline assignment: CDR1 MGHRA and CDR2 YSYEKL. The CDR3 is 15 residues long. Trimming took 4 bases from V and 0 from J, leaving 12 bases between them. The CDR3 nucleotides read TGCGCCAGCAGCCCCTTGACAGCTGCTAACTATGGCTACACCTTC. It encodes CASSPLTAANYGYTF.

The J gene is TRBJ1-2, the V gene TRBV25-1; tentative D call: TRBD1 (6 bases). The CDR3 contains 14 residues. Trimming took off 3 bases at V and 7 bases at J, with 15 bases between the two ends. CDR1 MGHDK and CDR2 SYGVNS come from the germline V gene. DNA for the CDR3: TGTGCCAGCAGTGAGCCACAGGGCTGGGCTGGCTACACCTTC. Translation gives CASSEPQGWAGYTF.

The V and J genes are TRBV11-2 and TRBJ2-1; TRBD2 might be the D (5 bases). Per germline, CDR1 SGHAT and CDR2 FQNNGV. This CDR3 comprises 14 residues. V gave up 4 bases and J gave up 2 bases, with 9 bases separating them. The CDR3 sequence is CASSSASPYNEQFF. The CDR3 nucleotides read TGTGCCAGCAGCTCGGCTAGCCCCTACAATGAGCAGTTCTTC.

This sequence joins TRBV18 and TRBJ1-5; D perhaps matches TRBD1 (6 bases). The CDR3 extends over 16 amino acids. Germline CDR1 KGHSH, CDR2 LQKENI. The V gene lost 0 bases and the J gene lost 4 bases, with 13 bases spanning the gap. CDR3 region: CASSPPGGHGNQPQHF. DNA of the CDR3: TGTGCCAGCTCACCACCGGGGGGGCATGGGAATCAGCCCCAGCATTTT.

CDR3 bases: TGTGCCAGCAGTTACGGGGTAGCGGGGGCCTACGAGCAGTACTTC. It specifies CASSYGVAGAYEQYF. The chain combines TRBV6-5 with TRBJ2-7; 9 nucleotides align to TRBD2. Germline-derived CDR1 and CDR2 are MNHEY and SVGAGI. The trim removed 2 bases at V and 2 bases at J, leaving 4 bases unmatched. The CDR3 consists of 15 residues.

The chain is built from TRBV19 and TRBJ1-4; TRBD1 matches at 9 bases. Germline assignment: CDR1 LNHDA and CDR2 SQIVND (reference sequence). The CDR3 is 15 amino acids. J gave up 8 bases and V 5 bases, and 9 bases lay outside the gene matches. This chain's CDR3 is CASSGTQGAREKLFF. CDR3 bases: TGTGCCAGTAGTGGAACACAGGGGGCGCGCGAAAAACTGTTTTTT.

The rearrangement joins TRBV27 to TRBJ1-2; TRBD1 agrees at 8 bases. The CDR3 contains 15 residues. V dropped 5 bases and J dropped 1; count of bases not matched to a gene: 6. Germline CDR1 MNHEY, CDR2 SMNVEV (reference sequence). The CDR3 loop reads CASSPGQGLNYGYTF. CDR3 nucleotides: TGTGCCAGCAGTCCAGGACAGGGCCTTAACTATGGCTACACCTTC.

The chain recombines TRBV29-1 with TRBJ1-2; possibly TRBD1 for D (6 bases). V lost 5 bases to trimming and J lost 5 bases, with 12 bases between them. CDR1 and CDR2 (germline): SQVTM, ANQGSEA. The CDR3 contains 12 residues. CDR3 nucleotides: TGCAGCGTTAGCGGGGGCGAATATGGCTACACCTTC. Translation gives CSVSGGEYGYTF.

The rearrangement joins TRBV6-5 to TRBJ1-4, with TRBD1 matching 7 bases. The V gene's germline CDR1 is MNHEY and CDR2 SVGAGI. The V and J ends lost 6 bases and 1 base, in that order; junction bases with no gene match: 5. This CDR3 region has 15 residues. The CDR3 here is CASRSTGVTNEKLFF. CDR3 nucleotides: TGTGCCAGCAGATCCACAGGGGTAACTAATGAAAAACTGTTTTTT.

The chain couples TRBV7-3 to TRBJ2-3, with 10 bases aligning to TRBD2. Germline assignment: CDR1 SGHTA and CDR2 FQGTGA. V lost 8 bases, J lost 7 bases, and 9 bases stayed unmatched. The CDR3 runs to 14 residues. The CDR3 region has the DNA TGTGCCAGCGTGCCCAGCGGGAGGGGGAATACGCAGTATTTT. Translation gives CASVPSGRGNTQYF.

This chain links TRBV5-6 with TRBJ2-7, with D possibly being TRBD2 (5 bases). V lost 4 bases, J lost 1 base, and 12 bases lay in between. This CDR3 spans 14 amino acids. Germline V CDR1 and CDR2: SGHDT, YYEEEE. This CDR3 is CASSRERISYEQYF. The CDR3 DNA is TGTGCCAGCAGCCGGGAAAGAATATCCTACGAGCAGTACTTC.

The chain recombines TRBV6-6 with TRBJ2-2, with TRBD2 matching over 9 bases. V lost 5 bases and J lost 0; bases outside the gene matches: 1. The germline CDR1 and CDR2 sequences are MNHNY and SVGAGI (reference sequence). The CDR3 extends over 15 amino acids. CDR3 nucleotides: TGTGCCAGCAGTCGCGGGGGGGCGAACACCGGGGAGCTGTTTTTT. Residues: CASSRGGANTGELFF.

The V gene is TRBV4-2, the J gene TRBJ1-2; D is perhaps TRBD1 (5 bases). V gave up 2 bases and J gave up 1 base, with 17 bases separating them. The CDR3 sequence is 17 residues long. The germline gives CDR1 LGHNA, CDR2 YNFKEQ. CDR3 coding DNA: TGTGCCAGCAGCCAAACTGGGAGGGGTAGGGATAACTATGGCTACACCTTC. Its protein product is CASSQTGRGRDNYGYTF.

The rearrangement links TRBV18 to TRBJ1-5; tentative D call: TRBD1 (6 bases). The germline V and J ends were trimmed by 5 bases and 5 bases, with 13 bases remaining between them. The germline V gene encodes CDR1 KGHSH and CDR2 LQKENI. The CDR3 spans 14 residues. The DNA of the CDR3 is TGTGCCAGCTCAGAACAGGGAGGGGATCAGCCCCAGCATTTT. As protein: CASSEQGGDQPQHF.